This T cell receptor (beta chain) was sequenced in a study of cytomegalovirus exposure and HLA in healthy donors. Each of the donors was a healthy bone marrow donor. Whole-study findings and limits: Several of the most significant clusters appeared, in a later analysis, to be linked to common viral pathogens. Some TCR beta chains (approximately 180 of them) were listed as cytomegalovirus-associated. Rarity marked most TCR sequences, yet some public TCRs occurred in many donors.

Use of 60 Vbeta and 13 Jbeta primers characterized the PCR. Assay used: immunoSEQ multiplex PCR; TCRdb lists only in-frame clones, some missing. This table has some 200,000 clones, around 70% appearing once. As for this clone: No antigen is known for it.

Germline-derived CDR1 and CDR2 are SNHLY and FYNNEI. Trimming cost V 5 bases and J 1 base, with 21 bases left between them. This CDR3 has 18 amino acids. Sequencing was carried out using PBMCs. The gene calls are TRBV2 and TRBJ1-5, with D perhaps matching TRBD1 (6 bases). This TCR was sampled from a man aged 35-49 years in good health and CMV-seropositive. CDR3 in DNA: TGTGCCAGCAGTCCCAGGGGCGGGGGGCGTTTGAGCAATCAGCCCCAGCATTTT. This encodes CASSPRGGGRLSNQPQHF. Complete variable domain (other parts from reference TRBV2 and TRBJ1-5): EPEVTQTPSHQVTQMGQEVILRCVPISNHLYFYWYRQILGQKVEFLVSFYNNEISEKSEIFDDQFSVERPDGSNFTLKIRSTKLEDSAMYFCASSPRGGGRLSNQPQHFGDGTRLSIL.